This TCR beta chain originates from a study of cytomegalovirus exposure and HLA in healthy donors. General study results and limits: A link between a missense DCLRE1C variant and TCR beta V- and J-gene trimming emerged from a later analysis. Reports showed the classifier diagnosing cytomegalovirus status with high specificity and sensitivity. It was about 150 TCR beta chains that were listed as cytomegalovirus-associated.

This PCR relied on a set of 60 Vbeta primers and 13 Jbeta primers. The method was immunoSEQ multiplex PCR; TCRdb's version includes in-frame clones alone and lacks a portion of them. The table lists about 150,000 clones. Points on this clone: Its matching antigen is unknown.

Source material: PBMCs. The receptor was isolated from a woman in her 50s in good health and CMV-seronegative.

CDR3 sequence: CASSIRGPSTDTQYF. The CDR3 bases are TGTGCCAGTAGTATTAGGGGCCCTTCCACAGATACGCAGTATTTT. The chain carries TRBV19 and TRBJ2-3; perhaps TRBD1 as D (5 bases). The V gene's germline CDR1 is LNHDA and CDR2 SQIVND (reference sequence). Trimming took 3 bases from V and 2 from J, leaving 12 bases between them. This CDR3 region has 15 residues.